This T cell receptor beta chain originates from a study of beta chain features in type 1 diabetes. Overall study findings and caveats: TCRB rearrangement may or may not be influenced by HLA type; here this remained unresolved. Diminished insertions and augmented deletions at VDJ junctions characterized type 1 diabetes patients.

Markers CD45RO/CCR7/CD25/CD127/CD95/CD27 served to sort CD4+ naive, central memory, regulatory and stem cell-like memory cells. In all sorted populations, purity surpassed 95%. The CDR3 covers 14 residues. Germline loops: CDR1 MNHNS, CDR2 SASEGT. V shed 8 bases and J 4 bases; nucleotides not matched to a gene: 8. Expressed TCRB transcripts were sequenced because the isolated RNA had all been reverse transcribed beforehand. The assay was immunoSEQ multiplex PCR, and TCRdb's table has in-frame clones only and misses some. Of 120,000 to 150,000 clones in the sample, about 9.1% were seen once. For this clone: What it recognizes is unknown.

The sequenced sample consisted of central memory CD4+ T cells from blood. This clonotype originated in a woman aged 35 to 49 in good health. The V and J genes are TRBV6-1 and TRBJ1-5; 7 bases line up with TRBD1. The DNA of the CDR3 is TGTGCCAGCCCCCGGGACAGCAGAAATCAGCCCCAGCATTTT. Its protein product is CASPRDSRNQPQHF.